The sequence of this T cell receptor beta chain was determined in a study of blood T cell repertoires in COVID-19. For the study at large: PBMCs, B-cell-depleted T cells, or T cells provided the cDNA or gDNA that made up the material.

The age range of participants was about 18 to 100 years, with residence in about two dozen US areas. Methods used by the authors: Reference gene primer amplification in the assay estimated nucleated cell counts. Only in-frame clones appear in the TCRdb table, and some are missing; sequencing was by immunoSEQ multiplex PCR. The V and J calls and the clone size are those of that table, but D and trimming were determined from the DNA. This sample has approximately 260,000 clones, with approximately 86% found just once. The CDR3 contains 14 residues. Germline V lookup: CDR1 SGHNT, CDR2 YYREEE (reference sequence). The ends were cut back, 4 bases at V and 0 bases at J, with 11 bases in the middle.

The specimen sequenced was PBMCs or T cells enriched from blood (not recorded which). The chain couples TRBV5-4 to TRBJ2-7; a weak D match, TRBD2 (6 bases). This receptor was identified in a woman in her 30s with acute COVID-19. The CDR3 nucleotides read TGTGCCAGCAGCCCGCCGGGAGCCTCCTACGAGCAGTACTTC. Its protein product is CASSPPGASYEQYF. The entire variable domain, with the rest obtained from reference TRBV5-4 and TRBJ2-7, is as follows: ETGVTQSPTHLIKTRGQQVTLRCSSQSGHNTVSWYQQALGQGPQFIFQYYREEENGRGNFPPRFSGLQFPNYSSELNVNALELDDSALYLCASSPPGASYEQYFGPGTRLTVT.